A selection of T cell receptor beta chains follows, all from one sample in a study of blood T cell repertoires in COVID-19. Libraries were prepared by immunoSEQ multiplex PCR; TCRdb keeps only in-frame clonotypes and omits some of them. Found here are about 150,000 clones, around 87% of them singletons; the top ten hold roughly 13%. Sequenced: peripheral blood. All receptors derive from a man aged 18 to 29 with COVID-19, enrolled during active disease. Both conserved end residues are part of each CDR3. Each record gives: J gene, clone size, V gene, D gene, CDR3 protein, CDR3 DNA. D genes are given only for firm matches. Rows may omit the clone size; those that give it use once, few, many or a size class.

j_call: TRBJ1-5
clone_size: .
v_call: TRBV9
d_call: TRBD1
cdr3_aa: CASSEGQFNQPQHF
cdr3_nt: TGTGCCAGCAGCGAGGGACAGTTCAATCAGCCCCAGCATTTT

j_call: TRBJ2-7
clone_size: .
v_call: TRBV7-2
d_call: TRBD2
cdr3_aa: CASSSPAGVRSEQYF
cdr3_nt: TGTGCCAGCAGCTCTCCAGCGGGAGTGCGGAGCGAGCAGTACTTC

j_call: TRBJ1-2
clone_size: .
v_call: TRBV5-1
d_call: TRBD1
cdr3_aa: CASSWTGADGYTF
cdr3_nt: TGCGCCAGCAGCTGGACAGGGGCCGATGGCTACACCTTC

j_call: TRBJ1-1
clone_size: .
v_call: TRBV6-5
d_call: .
cdr3_aa: CASSPAVGLEAFF
cdr3_nt: TGTGCCAGCAGCCCAGCCGTGGGGCTTGAAGCTTTCTTT

j_call: TRBJ1-4
clone_size: once
v_call: TRBV12-3/TRBV12-4
d_call: .
cdr3_aa: CASSPRGEKLLF
cdr3_nt: TGTGCCAGCAGCCCCAGAGGTGAAAAACTGCTTTTT

j_call: TRBJ2-1
clone_size: .
v_call: TRBV10-3
d_call: TRBD2
cdr3_aa: CAISPKRTSGRMDEQFF
cdr3_nt: TGTGCCATCAGCCCTAAACGGACTAGCGGGAGGATGGATGAGCAGTTCTTC

j_call: TRBJ2-5
clone_size: .
v_call: TRBV7-7
d_call: .
cdr3_aa: CASSATGVREETQYF
cdr3_nt: TGTGCTAGCAGCGCCACGGGGGTCAGGGAAGAGACCCAGTACTTC

j_call: TRBJ2-1
clone_size: .
v_call: TRBV29-1
d_call: .
cdr3_aa: CSVEGSAISSYNEQFF
cdr3_nt: TGCAGCGTTGAGGGTAGCGCTATCAGCTCCTACAATGAGCAGTTCTTC

j_call: TRBJ2-1
clone_size: .
v_call: TRBV9
d_call: TRBD1
cdr3_aa: CASRAGTGGHNEQFF
cdr3_nt: TGTGCCAGCAGGGCCGGGACAGGGGGACACAATGAGCAGTTCTTC

j_call: TRBJ1-5
clone_size: once
v_call: TRBV5-4
d_call: .
cdr3_aa: CASSLTGSNQPQHF
cdr3_nt: TGTGCCAGCAGCTTGACGGGAAGCAATCAGCCCCAGCATTTT

j_call: TRBJ1-4
clone_size: .
v_call: TRBV23-1
d_call: .
cdr3_aa: CASSQFGTMPF
cdr3_nt: TGCGCCAGCAGTCAATTTGGCACGATGCCTTTT

j_call: TRBJ2-3
clone_size: once
v_call: TRBV11-3
d_call: .
cdr3_aa: CASSLTPADTQYF
cdr3_nt: TGTGCCAGCAGCTTAACGCCGGCAGATACGCAGTATTTT

j_call: TRBJ2-6
clone_size: few
v_call: TRBV4-3
d_call: .
cdr3_aa: CASSQDPQGGANVLTF
cdr3_nt: TGCGCCAGCAGCCAAGATCCACAGGGTGGGGCCAACGTCCTGACTTTC

j_call: TRBJ1-6
clone_size: .
v_call: TRBV4-1
d_call: TRBD1
cdr3_aa: CASSQTGTVNSPLHF
cdr3_nt: TGCGCCAGCAGCCAAACCGGGACAGTTAATTCACCCCTCCACTTT

j_call: TRBJ2-7
clone_size: once
v_call: TRBV7-2
d_call: .
cdr3_aa: CASSLVGVGEQYF
cdr3_nt: TGTGCCAGCAGCTTAGTGGGAGTGGGTGAGCAGTACTTC

j_call: TRBJ2-2
clone_size: .
v_call: TRBV10-1
d_call: TRBD2
cdr3_aa: CASSPSGRGGTGELFF
cdr3_nt: TGCGCCAGCAGCCCTAGCGGGAGAGGCGGCACCGGGGAGCTGTTTTTT

j_call: TRBJ2-7
clone_size: .
v_call: TRBV5-5
d_call: .
cdr3_aa: CASSLPSYYEQYF
cdr3_nt: TGTGCCAGCAGCCTGCCTTCCTACTACGAGCAGTACTTC